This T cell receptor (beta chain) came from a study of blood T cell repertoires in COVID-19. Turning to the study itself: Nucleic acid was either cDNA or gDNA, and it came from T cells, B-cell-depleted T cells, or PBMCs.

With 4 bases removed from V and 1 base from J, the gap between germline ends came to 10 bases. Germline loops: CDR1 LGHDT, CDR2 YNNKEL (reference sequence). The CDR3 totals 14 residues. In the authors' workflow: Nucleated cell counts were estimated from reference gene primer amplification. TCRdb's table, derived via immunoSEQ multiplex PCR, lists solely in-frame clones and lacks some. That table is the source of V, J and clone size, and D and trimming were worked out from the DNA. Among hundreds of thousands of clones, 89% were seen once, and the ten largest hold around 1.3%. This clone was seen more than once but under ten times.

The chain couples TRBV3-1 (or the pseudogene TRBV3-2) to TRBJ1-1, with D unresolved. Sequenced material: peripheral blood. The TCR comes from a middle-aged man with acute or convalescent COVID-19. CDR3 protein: CASSLEARNTEAFF. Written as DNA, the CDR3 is TGTGCCAGCAGCCTGGAGGCCCGGAACACTGAAGCTTTCTTT.